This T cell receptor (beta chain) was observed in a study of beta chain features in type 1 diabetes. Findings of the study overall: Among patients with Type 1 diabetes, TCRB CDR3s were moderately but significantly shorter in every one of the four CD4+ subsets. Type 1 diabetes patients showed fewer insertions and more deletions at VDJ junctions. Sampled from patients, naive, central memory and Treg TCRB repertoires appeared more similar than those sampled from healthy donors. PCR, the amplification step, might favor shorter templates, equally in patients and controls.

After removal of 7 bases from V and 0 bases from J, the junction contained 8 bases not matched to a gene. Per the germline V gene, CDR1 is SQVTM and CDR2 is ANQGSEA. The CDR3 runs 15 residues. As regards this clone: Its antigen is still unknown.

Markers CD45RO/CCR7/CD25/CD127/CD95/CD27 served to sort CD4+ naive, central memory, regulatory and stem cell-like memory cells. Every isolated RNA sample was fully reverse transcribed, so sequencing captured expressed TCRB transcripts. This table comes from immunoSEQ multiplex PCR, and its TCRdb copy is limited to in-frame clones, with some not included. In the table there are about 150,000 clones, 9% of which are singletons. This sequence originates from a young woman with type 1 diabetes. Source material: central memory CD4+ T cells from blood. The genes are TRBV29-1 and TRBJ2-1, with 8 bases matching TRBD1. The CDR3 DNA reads TGCAGCGCCCGAGACAGGGGAGACTCCTACAATGAGCAGTTCTTC. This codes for CSARDRGDSYNEQFF.